Given below is one T cell receptor (beta chain) in context. This sample is drawn from a study of T cell changes during pregnancy in multiple sclerosis. The CDR3 contains 13 residues. Trimming left V 4 bases short and J 1 base short, with 8 bases between. Measured with immunoSEQ multiplex PCR; TCRdb has only the in-frame clones, and not every one. The repertoire includes about 67,000 clones, about nine tenths of them detected once, and around 1.4% sits in the top ten. The receptor was isolated from a female donor with multiple sclerosis, enrolled in a pregnancy study. The V and J genes are TRBV23-1 and TRBJ2-7; tentatively, D is TRBD2 (5 bases). TRBV23-1 is an open reading frame, and its role is uncertain. Material: peripheral blood, obtained in the third trimester of pregnancy. The CDR3 spells CASSRRGSYEQYF. In nucleotides, the CDR3 is TGCGCCAGCAGTCGCCGGGGATCCTACGAGCAGTACTTC.